This TCR beta chain was retrieved from a study of radiotherapy plus CTLA-4 blockade in lung cancer. At the level of the study: In 18% of patients, objective responses were seen; approximately 34% had disease control.

About this clone itself: The target antigen is unknown.

Overall study findings and caveats: In blood, early T cell clone dynamics reportedly predicted response best, together with interferon-beta. After treatment with radiotherapy plus ipilimumab, TCR clones that came from the tumor expanded in blood.

V lost 1 base, J lost 4 bases, and 13 bases lay in between. CDR3 length: 16 residues. Germline V gene lookup returns CDR1 MNHEY and CDR2 SVGAGI. Sequencing was performed with immunoSEQ multiplex PCR; in TCRdb, only in-frame clones are kept and a portion is missing. The profile shows roughly 130,000 clones, around 90% of them singletons. Ipilimumab-mediated CTLA-4 blockade plus focal radiation was given to patients having chemo-refractory metastatic non-small-cell lung cancer. The receptor's source is a human donor with non-small cell lung cancer that progressed on radiotherapy plus ipilimumab. The input for sequencing was peripheral blood, taken from a patient treated with radiotherapy plus ipilimumab. The V call is TRBV6-5, the J call TRBJ2-2; D may be TRBD2 (6 bases). The CDR3 sequence: CASSYYSGLSTGELFF. CDR3 in DNA: TGTGCCAGCAGTTACTATAGCGGTCTATCCACCGGGGAGCTGTTTTTT.